Below, 10 T cell receptor beta chains from the same sample are listed, as sequenced in a study of T cell changes during pregnancy in multiple sclerosis. Sequencing was performed with immunoSEQ multiplex PCR; in TCRdb, only in-frame clones are kept and a portion is missing. The sample has fewer than 85,000 clones; just over 90% are singletons. The sequencing here drew on peripheral blood, taken after pregnancy. These receptors were collected from a female donor in good health, enrolled as a control in a pregnancy study.

V and J are TRBV6-5 and TRBJ1-3, with 7 bases identical to TRBD1. V dropped 2 bases and J dropped 2; count of bases not matched to a gene: 3. The CDR3 has 15 amino acids. CDR1 is MNHEY and CDR2 is SVGAGI in the germline V gene. CDR3 region: CASSYDRAPGNTIYF. The CDR3 coding sequence is TGTGCCAGCAGTTACGACAGGGCCCCTGGAAACACCATATATTTT.

The V call is TRBV27, the J call TRBJ2-1; 10 bases agree with TRBD1. Germline CDR1 is MNHEY and CDR2 is SMNVEV (reference sequence). The CDR3 runs to 15 residues. Unmatched junction bases numbered 11, after V lost 5 bases and J lost 10 bases. The CDR3 sequence is CASSPDRGRLQEQFF. The CDR3 nucleotides are TGTGCCAGCAGTCCTGACAGGGGGCGACTCCAGGAGCAGTTCTTC.

V is TRBV5-6 and J is TRBJ2-4, with 12 bases that match TRBD2. In germline, CDR1 is SGHDT, CDR2 YYEEEE. This CDR3 has 15 amino acids. Trimming cost V 3 bases and J 8 bases; bases outside gene matches: 6. The CDR3 loop is CASSSRLAGVYIQYF. The CDR3, as DNA: TGTGCCAGCAGCTCCAGACTAGCGGGAGTTTACATTCAGTACTTC. The variable domain in full, completed from reference TRBV5-6 and TRBJ2-4, reads DAGVTQSPTHLIKTRGQQVTLRCSPKSGHDTVSWYQQALGQGPQFIFQYYEEEERQRGNFPDRFSGHQFPNYSSELNVNALLLGDSALYLCASSSRLAGVYIQYFGAGTRLSVL.

V gene TRBV5-4 combines with J gene TRBJ2-6, with 11 nucleotides matching TRBD1. From germline, CDR1 is SGHNT and CDR2 YYREEE (reference sequence). The CDR3 runs 19 residues. V shed 3 bases, J shed 0 bases, and the junction held 8 bases outside the gene matches. Written as DNA, the CDR3 is TGTGCCAGCAGCTCTCTCGGAGGGACAGGGGGCTCTGGGGCCAACGTCCTGACTTTC. It is translated as CASSSLGGTGGSGANVLTF.

The gene calls are TRBV19 and TRBJ2-2; maybe TRBD2 (7 bases). Trimming took off 4 bases at V and 4 bases at J, with 19 bases between the two ends. Germline-derived CDR1 and CDR2 are LNHDA and SQIVND (reference sequence). The CDR3 runs 17 residues. The DNA of the CDR3 is TGTGCCAGTAGTAGAGGGGGGGGCAGGGTCGCCACCGGGGAGCTGTTTTTT. This translates into CASSRGGGRVATGELFF. The complete variable domain, with remaining parts taken from reference TRBV19 and TRBJ2-2, reads DGGITQSPKYLFRKEGQNVTLSCEQNLNHDAMYWYRQDPGQGLRLIYYSQIVNDFQKGDIAEGYSVSREKKESFPLTVTSAQKNPTAFYLCASSRGGGRVATGELFFGEGSRLTVL.

V gene TRBV7-8 combines with J gene TRBJ2-1; weak D call: TRBD2 (7 bases). The CDR3 runs to 16 residues. V dropped 0 bases and J dropped 6 bases, with 15 bases sitting between them. Germline V CDR1 and CDR2: SGHVS, FQNEAQ. The CDR3: CASSLARGEGRNEQFF. The DNA for the CDR3 is TGTGCCAGCAGCTTAGCTAGGGGGGAGGGGCGCAATGAGCAGTTCTTC.

This clone came up once. The CDR3 nucleotides are TGTGCCAGCTCAGCAAACAGGGGGCTGCTGAACACTGAAGCTTTCTTT. It codes for CASSANRGLLNTEAFF. J is TRBJ1-1 and V is TRBV18; TRBD1 aligns across 9 bases. The ends lost 5 bases at V and 0 bases at J; junction bases unmatched: 7. CDR1 and CDR2 from the germline V gene are KGHSH and LQKENI. This CDR3 comprises 16 residues.

The chain uses TRBV15 and TRBJ2-7; D is unclear. V lost 5 bases and J lost 5, with 22 bases in between. The germline V gene encodes CDR1 LNHNV and CDR2 YYDKDF (reference sequence). CDR3 size: 16 residues. Written as DNA, the CDR3 is TGTGCCACCAGCGCCTCGTCCCTCGGTCCAGCGCACGAGCAGTACTTC. It codes for CATSASSLGPAHEQYF.

This chain links TRBV2 with TRBJ2-7; TRBD2 agrees at 7 bases. CDR3 length: 17 residues. Germline V gene data show CDR1 as SNHLY and CDR2 as FYNNEI. The V segment lost 2 bases and the J segment 2 bases; nucleotides outside the gene matches: 12. CDR3 DNA: TGTGCCAGCAGTGAATTGGGGGGGTCCCTTTTTACCTACGAGCAGTACTTC. Amino acid sequence: CASSELGGSLFTYEQYF. The full variable domain, completed using reference TRBV2 and TRBJ2-7, is EPEVTQTPSHQVTQMGQEVILRCVPISNHLYFYWYRQILGQKVEFLVSFYNNEISEKSEIFDDQFSVERPDGSNFTLKIRSTKLEDSAMYFCASSELGGSLFTYEQYFGPGTRLTVT.

The rearrangement links TRBV11-1 to TRBJ2-5; 11 bases match TRBD1. Germline CDR1 and CDR2: SGHAT and FQDESV (reference sequence). V shed 6 bases and J 5 bases; nucleotides not matched to a gene: 5. CDR3 length: 14 amino acids. CDR3 loop: CASSWDRGRETQYF. In DNA form, the CDR3 reads TGTGCCAGCAGTTGGGACAGGGGGAGGGAGACCCAGTACTTC.